The 24 T cell receptor beta chains below come from one sample, sequenced in a study of blood T cell repertoires in COVID-19. This table comes from immunoSEQ multiplex PCR, and its TCRdb copy is limited to in-frame clones, with some not included. The sample holds around 90,000 clones, around 88% seen once. The source material was peripheral blood. The source of these receptors is a man aged 45-60 years with COVID-19, enrolled during active disease.

The chain joins TRBV5-1 to TRBJ2-3; TRBD1 matches 11 bases. V shed 4 bases and J 2 bases; nucleotides not matched to a gene: 3. The CDR3 has 15 amino acids. Germline lookup yields CDR1 SGHRS and CDR2 YFSETQ. The DNA of the CDR3 is TGCGCCAGCAGCGTGGACAGGGGGCCCACAGATACGCAGTATTTT. Translated, it gives CASSVDRGPTDTQYF.

This rearrangement joins TRBV7-3 to TRBJ2-1; D perhaps matches TRBD2 (5 bases). The CDR3 sequence is 14 residues long. V shed 2 bases and J shed 3 bases, with 8 bases lying between them. Germline CDR1 reads SGHTA; CDR2 reads FQGTGA. This CDR3 is CASSLARDYNEQFF. The CDR3 DNA follows: TGTGCCAGCAGCTTAGCCCGGGACTACAATGAGCAGTTCTTC.

This clone was counted a single time. V gene TRBV25-1 combines with J gene TRBJ2-7; 7 bases map to TRBD1. The germline gives CDR1 MGHDK, CDR2 SYGVNS. V was clipped by 4 bases and J by 1 base; unmatched bases: 10. The CDR3 is 16 amino acids. The CDR3 DNA sequence: TGTGCCAGCAGTGGCGCCCACAGGGGTTCGTCCTACGAGCAGTACTTC. This sequence encodes CASSGAHRGSSYEQYF.

This rearrangement joins TRBV21-1 to TRBJ1-1; the table assigns TRBD1, which was not confirmed against the DNA. TRBV21-1 is assigned pseudogene status. This CDR3 has 18 amino acids. DNA for the CDR3: TGTGCCAGCACCGAGGTAGGGGACAGGGATGATTTGAACACTGAAGCTTTCTTT. Its translation is CASTEVGDRDDLNTEAFF.

The chain has TRBV18 and TRBJ1-2, with 7 bases that match TRBD1. Germline assignment: CDR1 KGHSH and CDR2 LQKENI. The CDR3 spans 14 residues. V lost 0 bases, J lost 4 bases, and 2 bases stayed unmatched. The CDR3 bases are TGTGCCAGCTCACCACCCGGGACAGTCTATGGCTACACCTTC. Translating gives CASSPPGTVYGYTF.

The chain has TRBV5-1 and TRBJ1-3; 8 positions agree with TRBD1. J lost 1 base, V lost 4 bases, and 7 bases had no gene match. This CDR3 spans 16 amino acids. Germline CDR1 reads SGHRS; CDR2 reads YFSETQ. The CDR3 DNA reads TGCGCCAGCAGCATTGCAGGACAGGGTTCTGGAAACACCATATATTTT. Encoded protein: CASSIAGQGSGNTIYF.

The J gene is TRBJ2-1, the V gene TRBV5-5; D is perhaps TRBD1 (6 bases). Germline CDR1 reads SGHKS; CDR2 reads YYEKEE (reference sequence). The CDR3 has 15 amino acids. V lost 4 bases, J lost 8 bases, and 19 bases lay in between. DNA for the CDR3: TGTGCCAGCAGCGGGTTATTGGGGGCGGCAGATGAGCAGTTCTTC. Protein sequence: CASSGLLGAADEQFF. Looking up the rest from reference TRBV5-5 and TRBJ2-1 gives the full variable domain: DAGVTQSPTHLIKTRGQQVTLRCSPISGHKSVSWYQQVLGQGPQFIFQYYEKEERGRGNFPDRFSARQFPNYSSELNVNALLLGDSALYLCASSGLLGAADEQFFGPGTRLTVL.

CDR3 protein: CASSVAGTDDQPQHF. DNA of the CDR3: TGTGCCAGCAGCGTAGCCGGGACAGACGATCAGCCCCAGCATTTT. V gene TRBV9 combines with J gene TRBJ1-5; 7 bases are a match to TRBD1. The CDR3 spans 15 residues. The V gene end was trimmed by 0 bases and the J gene end by 5 bases; junction bases not matched to a gene: 5. The germline gives CDR1 SGDLS, CDR2 YYNGEE. The variable domain in full, completed from reference TRBV9 and TRBJ1-5, reads DSGVTQTPKHLITATGQRVTLRCSPRSGDLSVYWYQQSLDQGLQFLIQYYNGEERAKGNILERFSAQQFPDLHSELNLSSLELGDSALYFCASSVAGTDDQPQHFGDGTRLSIL.

The chain recombines TRBV19 with TRBJ2-3, with 9 bases identical to TRBD1. Germline trimming cut 4 bases from V and 4 bases from J; bases unmatched to any gene: 6. Germline V gene lookup returns CDR1 LNHDA and CDR2 SQIVND (reference sequence). This CDR3 is 15 amino acids long. The CDR3 bases are TGTGCCAGTAGTACGACAGGGGGTCATTCAGATACGCAGTATTTT. Protein product: CASSTTGGHSDTQYF. Filled out from reference TRBV19 and TRBJ2-3, the complete variable domain reads DGGITQSPKYLFRKEGQNVTLSCEQNLNHDAMYWYRQDPGQGLRLIYYSQIVNDFQKGDIAEGYSVSREKKESFPLTVTSAQKNPTAFYLCASSTTGGHSDTQYFGPGTRLTVL.

This clone was picked up one time. The chain couples TRBV2 to TRBJ1-4, with a tentative D call TRBD1 (5 bases). The V gene lost 6 bases and the J gene lost 2 bases, with 10 bases spanning the gap. This CDR3 has 14 amino acids. Germline-derived CDR1 and CDR2 are SNHLY and FYNNEI. CDR3 in amino acids: CASSMDTTNEKLFF. CDR3 sequence (DNA): TGTGCCAGCAGCATGGACACCACTAATGAAAAACTGTTTTTT.

V usage is TRBV9 and J usage is TRBJ1-6; 8 nucleotides line up with TRBD1. Germline values: CDR1 SGDLS, CDR2 YYNGEE. V trimming: 2 bases; J trimming: 10 bases; junction bases outside the gene matches: 5. The CDR3 has 14 amino acids. This CDR3 is CASSVETGASPLHF. CDR3 nucleotides: TGTGCCAGCAGCGTGGAGACAGGGGCATCACCCCTCCACTTT.

This sequence joins TRBV9 and TRBJ1-2; D remains unclear. This CDR3 spans 14 amino acids. Looked up from germline, CDR1 is SGDLS and CDR2 is YYNGEE. V was cut by 2 bases and J by 0 bases, with 8 bases left in between. The CDR3 bases are TGTGCCAGCAGCGTTGACATAGCTAACTATGGCTACACCTTC. Protein: CASSVDIANYGYTF. Full variable domain (rest looked up from reference TRBV9 and TRBJ1-2): DSGVTQTPKHLITATGQRVTLRCSPRSGDLSVYWYQQSLDQGLQFLIQYYNGEERAKGNILERFSAQQFPDLHSELNLSSLELGDSALYFCASSVDIANYGYTFGSGTRLTVV.

This clone was seen once. The chain recombines TRBV6-6 with TRBJ2-3; possibly TRBD1 for D (5 bases). V gave up 5 bases and J gave up 0 bases, with 9 bases separating them. The CDR3 is made up of 14 amino acids. Germline CDR1 is MNHNY and CDR2 is SVGAGI (reference sequence). CDR3 residues: CASSPGISTDTQYF. CDR3 sequence (DNA): TGTGCCAGCAGTCCAGGGATTAGCACAGATACGCAGTATTTT.

V usage is TRBV25-1 and J usage is TRBJ1-1, with 9 bases identical to TRBD1. Unmatched junction bases numbered 8, after V lost 2 bases and J lost 1 base. Germline loops: CDR1 MGHDK, CDR2 SYGVNS. The CDR3 consists of 17 residues. CDR3 nucleotide sequence: TGTGCCAGCAGTGAACAAGGGACAGGGCTCGGGAACACTGAAGCTTTCTTT. Its translation: CASSEQGTGLGNTEAFF.

The DNA for the CDR3 is TGTGCCAGCAGCAAAGTGCCGCGGCGAGATACGCAGTATTTT. Translation gives CASSKVPRRDTQYF. The genes are TRBV21-1 and TRBJ2-3; the table calls TRBD2, which could not be checked here. TRBV21-1 is a recognized pseudogene. The CDR3 is made up of 14 amino acids.

The genes are TRBV3-1 (or the pseudogene TRBV3-2) and TRBJ2-3, with TRBD2 matching 16 bases. Germline assignment: CDR1 LGHDT and CDR2 YNNKEL (reference sequence). J was trimmed by 5 bases and V by 3 bases; bases with no gene match: 11. The CDR3 has 19 amino acids. This CDR3 is CASSHTTGTSGGAIDTQYF. The CDR3 region has the DNA TGTGCCAGCAGCCACACAACCGGGACTAGCGGGGGGGCCATAGATACGCAGTATTTT.

CDR3 loop: CASSERDWNTGELFF. The CDR3 coding sequence is TGTGCCAGCAGTGAGCGGGACTGGAACACCGGGGAGCTGTTTTTT. The chain recombines TRBV2 with TRBJ2-2, with D perhaps TRBD2 (6 bases). The germline V and J ends were trimmed by 3 bases and 1 base, with 9 bases remaining between them. The CDR3 is made up of 15 amino acids. Germline values: CDR1 SNHLY, CDR2 FYNNEI.

A word on this clone: The junction departs from the called germline gene at one end, perhaps through a read error. J is TRBJ2-7 and V is TRBV7-8; D not resolved. The CDR3 loop spans 15 amino acids. Germline V CDR1 and CDR2: SGHVS, FQNEAQ. CDR3 sequence (DNA): TGTGCCAGCAGCTCCCGGCGGCTAGTCTCCAACGAGCAGTACTTC. It codes for CASSSRRLVSNEQYF.

This chain joins TRBV19 and TRBJ1-4, with D unresolved. Germline CDR1 reads LNHDA; CDR2 reads SQIVND (reference sequence). The V end lost 4 bases, the J end lost 0 bases, and 21 bases lay between the germline ends. This CDR3 is built from 19 residues. Here the CDR3 DNA reads TGTGCCAGTAGTAGGTATTTGGCAGGATTATCAGCAACTAATGAAAAACTGTTTTTT. This encodes CASSRYLAGLSATNEKLFF. Together with reference TRBV19 and TRBJ1-4, the CDR3 gives the full variable domain: DGGITQSPKYLFRKEGQNVTLSCEQNLNHDAMYWYRQDPGQGLRLIYYSQIVNDFQKGDIAEGYSVSREKKESFPLTVTSAQKNPTAFYLCASSRYLAGLSATNEKLFFGSGTQLSVL.

The rearrangement links TRBV5-1 to TRBJ2-3; 14 bases line up with TRBD2. The trim removed 4 bases at V and 5 bases at J, leaving 3 bases unmatched. Germline values: CDR1 SGHRS, CDR2 YFSETQ. The CDR3 extends over 15 amino acids. The CDR3 region is CASSPGLAGEDTQYF. As DNA, the CDR3 is TGCGCCAGCAGCCCGGGACTAGCGGGGGAAGATACGCAGTATTTT.

The genes are TRBV19 and TRBJ2-7; a weak D match, TRBD2 (6 bases). CDR3 size: 16 residues. Trimming left V 5 bases short and J 2 bases short, with 19 bases between. Germline V CDR1 and CDR2: LNHDA, SQIVND (reference sequence). The CDR3 region is CASSGDSPSFTYEQYF. CDR3 nucleotides: TGTGCCAGTAGTGGGGACTCACCTTCTTTCACCTACGAGCAGTACTTC.

The chain recombines TRBV4-1 with TRBJ2-1; 9 bases are shared with TRBD1. V trimming: 2 bases; J trimming: 2 bases; junction bases outside the gene matches: 4. The CDR3 contains 16 residues. Germline values: CDR1 MGHRA, CDR2 YSYEKL. CDR3 DNA: TGCGCCAGCAGCCAAACAGGGGGCAGCCCCTACAATGAGCAGTTCTTC. Its protein product is CASSQTGGSPYNEQFF.

This rearrangement joins TRBV7-9 to TRBJ1-1; a possible D gene is TRBD1 (5 bases). The CDR3 is made up of 13 amino acids. V was cut by 5 bases and J by 6 bases, with 13 bases left in between. Germline loops: CDR1 SEHNR, CDR2 FQNEAQ (reference sequence). The CDR3 protein is CASSPNQGPEAFF. DNA of the CDR3: TGTGCCAGCAGCCCAAACCAGGGCCCTGAAGCTTTCTTT.

Here the CDR3 reads CASSLVGGDSPLHF. Written as DNA, the CDR3 is TGTGCCAGCAGCTTAGTCGGGGGGGATTCACCCCTCCACTTT. The J gene is TRBJ1-6, the V gene TRBV7-9; D might be TRBD1 (5 bases). The CDR3 spans 14 residues. Trimming pared 1 base from V and 8 bases from J, leaving 9 bases between. Germline CDR1 is SEHNR and CDR2 is FQNEAQ (reference sequence).